This T cell receptor beta chain emerged from a study of siplizumab effects on memory and regulatory T cells. Trimming cost V 5 bases and J 2 bases; bases outside gene matches: 11. The CDR3 totals 16 residues. Germline CDR1 SGHRS, CDR2 YFSETQ. This table comes from immunoSEQ multiplex PCR, and its TCRdb copy is limited to in-frame clones, with some not included. Among some 120,000 clones, about 94% were seen once, and the ten largest hold roughly 1.7%. The V gene is TRBV5-1, the J gene TRBJ1-1; the match to TRBD1 covers 8 bases. This clonotype was sampled from a human donor in good health. What was sequenced was non-Treg CD4+ T cells sorted from blood. CDR3 bases: TGCGCCAGCAGGGAACAGGGGGTCCTTACCAACACTGAAGCTTTCTTT. Amino acids: CASREQGVLTNTEAFF.